This T cell receptor (beta chain) is drawn from a study of Graves' ophthalmopathy and Graves' hyperthyroidism. The study, taken as a whole, reports: Ophthalmopathy progression was predicted by the model at less than 71% sensitivity and approximately 72% specificity. The blood repertoire also included most expanded thyroid clonotypes above 0.001 frequency.

Ophthalmopathy in the donors was of moderate-to-severe activity, with CAS ≥3, NOSPECS ≥4 and duration under 3 months. Orbital computed tomography and thyroid ultrasound, along with TRAb, serum thyroxine and clinical symptoms, underpinned diagnosis. Germline-derived CDR1 and CDR2 are LGHNA and YSLEER. This CDR3 comprises 15 residues. V dropped 4 bases and J dropped 1 base, with 13 bases sitting between them. RNA transcripts served as template for amplifying TCR beta CDR3 sequences. Second-round multiplex PCR followed a first-round RT-PCR using HTBI primers. TCRdb analysed the multiplex PCR reads with MiXCR anew, one entry per CDR3 protein. Altogether some 390,000 distinct CDR3 sequences are present, roughly 18% being singletons, with the ten largest covering roughly 1.4%. This clonotype was recorded at least ten times. Its antigen is still unknown.

Sequenced material: peripheral blood. The chain links TRBV4-3 to TRBJ2-5; D call uncertain. The clonotype comes from a woman aged 18-29 years with Graves' ophthalmopathy. The CDR3 sequence: CASSLTWGIQETQYF. The CDR3 DNA reads as TGCGCCAGCAGCCTTACCTGGGGAATCCAAGAGACCCAGTACTTC.